These T cell receptor beta chains were read from a single sample in a study of blood T cell repertoires in COVID-19. The protocol was immunoSEQ multiplex PCR, while the TCRdb copy is restricted to in-frame clones and leaves out a portion. The sample consists of 250,000 to 350,000 clones, about nine tenths of them appearing once. Specimen: peripheral blood. The receptors were sampled from a woman in her twenties or thirties with COVID-19, enrolled during active disease. Each CDR3 is given with its conserved first and last residue. Each record gives: J gene, V gene, CDR3 protein.

>TRBJ1-2|TRBV12-3/TRBV12-4
CASKSKGGYGYTF
>TRBJ1-4|TRBV5-3
CARSLLRETNEKLFF
>TRBJ2-1|TRBV3-1/TRBV3-2
CASSQATSAGYEQFF
>TRBJ1-1|TRBV6-5
CASRPDGPRGEAFF
>TRBJ2-7|TRBV28
CASSLTGPTYEQYF
>TRBJ2-1|TRBV7-8
CASSLVGAGGPINEQFF
>TRBJ1-6|TRBV6-6
CASAGGENSPLHF
>TRBJ2-7|TRBV18
CASSPMGLAGGEQYF
>TRBJ1-2|TRBV4-3
CASSQKVWTEVNYGYTF
>TRBJ2-1|TRBV7-2
CASSLLLGLSSYNEQFF
>TRBJ1-1|TRBV15
CATSRDRGTEAFF
>TRBJ2-3|TRBV5-4
CASSFGTGTTDTQYF
>TRBJ1-1|TRBV30
CAWSPPGGAYTEAFF
>TRBJ1-2|TRBV3-1/TRBV3-2
CASSRTGSSHGYTF
>TRBJ2-7|TRBV7-2
CASSPRQGANEQYF
>TRBJ2-7|TRBV4-1
CASSQRVGDRTYEQYF
>TRBJ2-7|TRBV28
CASSFPTARGQYF
>TRBJ2-5|TRBV6-4
CASARTSGLLRLMETQYF
>TRBJ1-6|TRBV5-8
CASSLIGTANSPLHF
>TRBJ1-5|TRBV28
CASSKVGGGGQPQHF
>TRBJ2-7|TRBV3-1/TRBV3-2
CASSPQGAYEQYF
>TRBJ1-5|TRBV28
CASSFRGGMGSNQPQHF
>TRBJ2-3|TRBV3-1/TRBV3-2
CASSQDFAADTQYF
>TRBJ2-3|TRBV11-1
CASSRSAAGRDTQYF
>TRBJ1-1|TRBV28
CASSVRVGQGAAFF
>TRBJ1-5|TRBV30
CAWSPIGTANTFF
>TRBJ1-6|TRBV28
CASSFRGDRRYNSPLHF
>TRBJ2-5|TRBV19
CASSHDRRETQYF
>TRBJ2-5|TRBV6-5
CASSYSETEETQYF
>TRBJ1-3|TRBV18
CASSPPTGPSGNTIYF
>TRBJ1-6|TRBV15
CATSRRTGASSYNSPLHF
>TRBJ1-1|TRBV5-5
CASSLVIGGLGAFF
>TRBJ2-7|TRBV7-6
CASSHPPGEQYF
>TRBJ2-6|TRBV6-5
CASSLREIGANVLTF
>TRBJ1-1|TRBV30
CAWNARGTEAFF
>TRBJ2-5|TRBV5-1
CASSLGTSQETQYF
>TRBJ1-5|TRBV6-2/TRBV6-3
CASSYGSRDSNLAQHF
>TRBJ1-1|TRBV6-5
CASTRGRDTEAFF
>TRBJ2-1|TRBV28
CASKGLAGRNEQFF
>TRBJ1-1|TRBV15
CATSSTDTAEAFF
>TRBJ2-7|TRBV2
CASRGTSIGTWQYF
>TRBJ2-7|TRBV4-1
CASSRGQGLNYEQYF
>TRBJ1-2|TRBV7-2
CASSHGQETYGYTF
>TRBJ1-6|TRBV28
CASSSPGQLAPLHF
>TRBJ2-7|TRBV11-2
CASSLERTGIYEQYF
>TRBJ1-2|TRBV4-1
CASSQATGQSYGYTF
>TRBJ2-1|TRBV7-2
CASTLRLAVSNEQFF
>TRBJ2-7|TRBV10-2
CASSANNYEQYF
>TRBJ1-1|TRBV6-5
CASSSRGGVEAFF
>TRBJ2-5|TRBV5-1
CASTGLNKETQYF
>TRBJ1-2|TRBV28
CASSSGVYGYTF
>TRBJ1-2|TRBV5-6
CASSTSGTVLRGYTF
>TRBJ2-7|TRBV19
CASSIIAGGSYEQYF
>TRBJ1-1|TRBV5-1
CASSLRGQGRTEAFF
>TRBJ2-7|TRBV5-1
CASSLQLSNLQGPYEQYF
>TRBJ1-3|TRBV3-1/TRBV3-2
CASSPREAGNTIYF
>TRBJ2-7|TRBV6-5
CASREGGSGRYEQYF